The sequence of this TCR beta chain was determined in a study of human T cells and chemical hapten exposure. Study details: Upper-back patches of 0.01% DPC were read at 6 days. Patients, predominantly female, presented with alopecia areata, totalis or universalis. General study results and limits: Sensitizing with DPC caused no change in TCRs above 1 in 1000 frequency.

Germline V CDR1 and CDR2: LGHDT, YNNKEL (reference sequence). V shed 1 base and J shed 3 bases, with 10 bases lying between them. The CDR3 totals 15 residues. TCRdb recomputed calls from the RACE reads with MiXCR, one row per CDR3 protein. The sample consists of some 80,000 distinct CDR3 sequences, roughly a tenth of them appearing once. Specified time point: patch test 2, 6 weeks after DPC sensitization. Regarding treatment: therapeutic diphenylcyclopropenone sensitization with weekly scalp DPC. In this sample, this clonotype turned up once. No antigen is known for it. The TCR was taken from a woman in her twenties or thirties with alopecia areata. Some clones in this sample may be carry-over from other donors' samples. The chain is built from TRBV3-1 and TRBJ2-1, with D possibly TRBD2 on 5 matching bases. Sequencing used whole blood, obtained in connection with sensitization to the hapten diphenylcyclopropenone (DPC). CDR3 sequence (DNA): TGTGCCAGCAGCCAAGCAGCGGCCGTCTACAATGAGCAGTTCTTC. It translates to CASSQAAAVYNEQFF.